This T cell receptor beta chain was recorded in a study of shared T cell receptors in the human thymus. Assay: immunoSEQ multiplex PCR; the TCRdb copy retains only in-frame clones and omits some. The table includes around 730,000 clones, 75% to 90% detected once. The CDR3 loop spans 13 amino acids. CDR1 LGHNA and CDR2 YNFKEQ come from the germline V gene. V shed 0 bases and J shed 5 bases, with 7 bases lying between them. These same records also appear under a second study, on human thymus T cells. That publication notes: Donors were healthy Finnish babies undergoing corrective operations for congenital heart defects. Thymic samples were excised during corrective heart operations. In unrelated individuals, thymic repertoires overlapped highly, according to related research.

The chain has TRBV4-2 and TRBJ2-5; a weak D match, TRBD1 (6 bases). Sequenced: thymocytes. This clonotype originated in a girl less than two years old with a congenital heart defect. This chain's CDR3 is CASSQDRGETQYF. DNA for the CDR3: TGTGCCAGCAGCCAAGATAGGGGGGAGACCCAGTACTTC.